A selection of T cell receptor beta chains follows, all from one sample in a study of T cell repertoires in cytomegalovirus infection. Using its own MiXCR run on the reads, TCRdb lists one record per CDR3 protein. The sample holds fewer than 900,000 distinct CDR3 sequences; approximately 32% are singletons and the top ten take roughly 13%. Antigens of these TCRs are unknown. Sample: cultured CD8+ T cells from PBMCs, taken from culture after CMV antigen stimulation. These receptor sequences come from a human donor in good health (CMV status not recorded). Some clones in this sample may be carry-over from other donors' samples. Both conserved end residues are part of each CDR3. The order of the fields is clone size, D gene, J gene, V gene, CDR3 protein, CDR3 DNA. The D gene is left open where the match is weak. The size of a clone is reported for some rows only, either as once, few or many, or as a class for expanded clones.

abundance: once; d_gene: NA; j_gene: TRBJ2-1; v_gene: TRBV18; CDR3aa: CASSLTRIGYNEQFF; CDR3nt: TGTGCCAGCTCCCTCACCCGGATTGGATACAATGAGCAGTTCTTC
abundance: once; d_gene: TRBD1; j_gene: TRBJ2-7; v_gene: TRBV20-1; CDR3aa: CSARDWEGTDSPYEQYF; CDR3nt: TGCAGTGCTAGAGATTGGGAAGGGACAGATAGTCCCTACGAGCAGTACTTC
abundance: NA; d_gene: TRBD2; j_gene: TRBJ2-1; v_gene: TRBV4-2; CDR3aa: CASSQAGGFDEQFF; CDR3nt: TGTGCCAGCAGCCAGGCGGGGGGGTTCGATGAGCAGTTCTTC
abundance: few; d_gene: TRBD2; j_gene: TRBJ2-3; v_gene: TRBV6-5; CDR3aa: CASSYGSSGGTDTQYF; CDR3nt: TGTGCCAGCAGTTACGGGTCTAGCGGGGGAACAGATACGCAGTATTTT
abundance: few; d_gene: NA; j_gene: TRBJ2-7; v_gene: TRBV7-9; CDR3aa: CASSPAVYEQYF; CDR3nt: TGTGCCAGCAGCCCGGCTGTCTACGAGCAGTACTTC
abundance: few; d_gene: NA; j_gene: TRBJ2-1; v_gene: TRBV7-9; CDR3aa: CASSSTSLPRESGSYNEQFF; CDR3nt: TGTGCCAGCAGCTCAACTTCCCTCCCTCGGGAGTCGGGCTCCTACAATGAGCAGTTCTTC
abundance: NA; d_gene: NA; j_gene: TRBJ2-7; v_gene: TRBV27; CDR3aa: CASSFVSTYEQYF; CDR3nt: TGTGCCAGCAGTTTTGTCAGTACCTACGAGCAGTACTTC
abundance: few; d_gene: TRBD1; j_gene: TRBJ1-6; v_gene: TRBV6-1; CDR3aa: CASSEQGVPSSYNSPLHF; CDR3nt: TGTGCCAGCAGTGAACAGGGGGTACCGAGCTCCTATAATTCACCCCTCCACTTT
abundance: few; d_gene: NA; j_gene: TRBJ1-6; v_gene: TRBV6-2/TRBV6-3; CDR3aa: CASSLHLDEGVVNSPLHF; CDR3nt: TGTGCCAGCAGTCTCCACCTAGACGAAGGGGTGGTGAATTCACCCCTCCACTTT
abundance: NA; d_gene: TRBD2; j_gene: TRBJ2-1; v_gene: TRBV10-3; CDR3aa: CAISELAGGPSGNEQFF; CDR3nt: TGTGCCATCAGTGAACTAGCGGGGGGACCCTCTGGCAATGAGCAGTTCTTC
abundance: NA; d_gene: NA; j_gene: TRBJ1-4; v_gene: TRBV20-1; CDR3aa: CSAREQPNEKLFF; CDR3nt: TGCAGTGCTAGAGAACAGCCTAATGAAAAACTGTTTTTT
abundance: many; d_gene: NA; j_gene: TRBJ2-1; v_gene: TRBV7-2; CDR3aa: CASSPFDSYNEQFF; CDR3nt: TGTGCCAGCAGCCCCTTTGATTCCTACAATGAGCAGTTCTTC
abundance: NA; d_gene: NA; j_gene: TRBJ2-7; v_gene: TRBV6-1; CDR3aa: CASSDGPGDEQYF; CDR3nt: TGTGCCAGCAGTGATGGTCCGGGGGACGAGCAGTACTTC
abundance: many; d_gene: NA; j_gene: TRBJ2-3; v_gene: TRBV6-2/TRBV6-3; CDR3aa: CASSYTYPGLADTQYF; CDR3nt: TGTGCCAGCAGTTACACCTATCCAGGTCTGGCAGATACGCAGTATTTT
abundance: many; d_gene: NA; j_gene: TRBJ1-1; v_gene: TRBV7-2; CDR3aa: CASSQGLGTEAFF; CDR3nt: TGTGCCAGCAGCCAGGGTTTGGGCACTGAAGCTTTCTTT
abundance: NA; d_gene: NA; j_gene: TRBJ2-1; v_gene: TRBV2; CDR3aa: CASWPSSYNEQFF; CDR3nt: TGTGCCAGCTGGCCCAGCTCCTACAATGAGCAGTTCTTC
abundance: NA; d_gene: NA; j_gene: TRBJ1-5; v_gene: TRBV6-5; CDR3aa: CASRRTEFGNQPQHF; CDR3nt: TGTGCCAGCAGGCGGACAGAATTCGGGAATCAGCCCCAGCATTTT
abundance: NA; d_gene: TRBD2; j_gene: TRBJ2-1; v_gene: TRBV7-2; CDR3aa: CASSFGGWNEQFF; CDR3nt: TGTGCCAGCAGCTTCGGGGGGTGGAATGAGCAGTTCTTC
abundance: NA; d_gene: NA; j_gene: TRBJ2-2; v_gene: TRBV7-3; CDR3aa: CASSPKPGAGELFF; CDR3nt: TGTGCCAGCAGCCCGAAACCGGGGGCCGGGGAGCTGTTTTTT
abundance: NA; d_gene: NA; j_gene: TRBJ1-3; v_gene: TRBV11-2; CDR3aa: CASRLEGAGNTIYF; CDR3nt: TGTGCCAGCCGTCTGGAGGGGGCTGGAAACACCATATATTTT
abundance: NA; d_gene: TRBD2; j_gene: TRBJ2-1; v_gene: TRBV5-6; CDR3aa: CASSLEYPSGGLYNEQFF; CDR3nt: TGTGCCAGCAGCTTGGAATACCCTAGCGGGGGACTGTACAATGAGCAGTTCTTC
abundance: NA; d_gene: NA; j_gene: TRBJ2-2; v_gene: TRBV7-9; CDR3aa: CASSLVGSTNTGELFF; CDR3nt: TGTGCCAGCAGCTTAGTGGGCAGCACGAACACCGGGGAGCTGTTTTTT
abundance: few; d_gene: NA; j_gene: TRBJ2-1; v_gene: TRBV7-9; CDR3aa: CASSATNEQFF; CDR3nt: TGTGCCAGCAGTGCGACCAATGAGCAGTTCTTC
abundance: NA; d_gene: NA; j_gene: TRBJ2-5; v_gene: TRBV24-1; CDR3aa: CATSDLAGEETQYF; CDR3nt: TGTGCCACCAGTGATTTGGCAGGGGAAGAGACCCAGTACTTC
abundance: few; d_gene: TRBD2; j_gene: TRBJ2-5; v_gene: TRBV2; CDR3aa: CASSEALYGTSGGLIGTQYF; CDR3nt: TGTGCCAGCAGTGAAGCGCTTTATGGGACTAGCGGGGGCCTAATCGGGACCCAGTACTTC
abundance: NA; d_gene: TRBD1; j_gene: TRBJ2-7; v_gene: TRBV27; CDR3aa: CASSPGTDPTTEQYF; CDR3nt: TGTGCCAGCAGTCCCGGGACAGACCCTACGACGGAGCAGTACTTC
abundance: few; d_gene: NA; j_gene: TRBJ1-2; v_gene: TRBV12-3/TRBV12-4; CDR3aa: CASSSGSGDGYTF; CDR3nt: TGTGCCAGCAGCTCGGGGTCCGGCGATGGCTACACCTTC
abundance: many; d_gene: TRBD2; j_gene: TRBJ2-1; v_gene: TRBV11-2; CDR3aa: CASSLVGGGALFGQFF; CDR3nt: TGTGCCAGCAGCTTAGTAGGCGGGGGGGCCCTTTTTGGGCAGTTCTTC
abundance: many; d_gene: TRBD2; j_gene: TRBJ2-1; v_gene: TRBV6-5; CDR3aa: CASSLSSGFSSYNEQFF; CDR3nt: TGTGCCAGCAGTCTTAGTAGCGGGTTCAGCTCCTACAATGAGCAGTTCTTC
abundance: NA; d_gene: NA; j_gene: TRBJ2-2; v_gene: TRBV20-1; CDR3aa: CSARGAERNTGELFF; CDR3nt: TGCAGTGCTAGGGGAGCGGAACGGAACACCGGGGAGCTGTTTTTT
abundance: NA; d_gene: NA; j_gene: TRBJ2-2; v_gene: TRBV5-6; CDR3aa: CASSQGDTGELFF; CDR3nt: TGTGCCAGCAGCCAGGGTGACACCGGGGAGCTGTTTTTT
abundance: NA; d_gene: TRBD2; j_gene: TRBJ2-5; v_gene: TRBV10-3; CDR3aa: CAISDERGAEETQYF; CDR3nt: TGTGCCATCAGTGACGAGCGGGGGGCCGAAGAGACCCAGTACTTC
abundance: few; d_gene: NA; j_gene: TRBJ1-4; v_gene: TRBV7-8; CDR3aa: CASSLWATGNEKLFF; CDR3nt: TGTGCCAGCAGCTTATGGGCTACAGGCAATGAAAAACTGTTTTTT
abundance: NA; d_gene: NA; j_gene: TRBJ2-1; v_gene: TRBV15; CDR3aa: CATSAGVSAYNEQFF; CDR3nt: TGTGCCACCAGCGCAGGGGTTAGCGCCTACAATGAGCAGTTCTTC
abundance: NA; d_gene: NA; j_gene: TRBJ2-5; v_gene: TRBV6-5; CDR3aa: CASSYSNVPGVWETQYF; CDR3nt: TGTGCCAGCAGTTACTCGAACGTTCCGGGGGTTTGGGAGACCCAGTACTTC
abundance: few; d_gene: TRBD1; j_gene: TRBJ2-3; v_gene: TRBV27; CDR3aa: CASSNWDRSEYF; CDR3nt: TGTGCCAGCAGCAACTGGGACAGATCTGAGTATTTT
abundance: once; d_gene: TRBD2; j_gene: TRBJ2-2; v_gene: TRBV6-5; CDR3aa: CASSYSGGGRTGELFF; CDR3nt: TGTGCCAGCAGTTACTCGGGCGGGGGGAGGACCGGGGAGCTGTTTTTT
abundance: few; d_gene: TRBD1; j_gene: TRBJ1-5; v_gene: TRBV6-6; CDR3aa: CASTIDRGGQPQHF; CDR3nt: TGTGCCAGCACTATCGACAGGGGAGGACAGCCCCAGCATTTT
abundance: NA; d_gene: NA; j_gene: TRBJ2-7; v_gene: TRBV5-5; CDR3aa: CASRFDDGTYEQYF; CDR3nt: TGTGCCAGCAGATTTGACGACGGTACCTACGAGCAGTACTTC
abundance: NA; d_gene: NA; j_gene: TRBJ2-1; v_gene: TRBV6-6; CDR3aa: CASSYSDTYNEQFF; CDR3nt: TGTGCCAGCAGTTACTCCGACACGTACAATGAGCAGTTCTTC
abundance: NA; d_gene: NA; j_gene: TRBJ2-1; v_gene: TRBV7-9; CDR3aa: CASLDWGSNRDSSYNEQFF; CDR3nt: TGTGCCAGCCTAGATTGGGGATCGAACAGGGATAGCTCCTACAATGAGCAGTTCTTC
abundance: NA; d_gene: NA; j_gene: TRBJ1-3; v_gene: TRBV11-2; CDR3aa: CASSPDGGPGNTIYF; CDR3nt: TGTGCCAGCAGCCCTGACGGGGGGCCTGGAAACACCATATATTTT
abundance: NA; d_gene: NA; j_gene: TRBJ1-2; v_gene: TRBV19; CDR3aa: CASTMGADYGYTF; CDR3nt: TGTGCCAGCACCATGGGGGCCGACTATGGCTACACCTTC
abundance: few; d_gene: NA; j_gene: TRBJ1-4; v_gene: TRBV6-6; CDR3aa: CASSYPQARNEKLFF; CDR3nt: TGTGCCAGCAGTTACCCACAGGCGAGGAATGAAAAACTGTTTTTT
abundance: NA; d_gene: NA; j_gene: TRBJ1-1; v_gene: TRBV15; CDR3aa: CATRSWDTEAFF; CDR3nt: TGTGCCACCAGGTCCTGGGACACTGAAGCTTTCTTT
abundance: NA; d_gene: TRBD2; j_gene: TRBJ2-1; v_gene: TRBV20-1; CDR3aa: CSARASGTTRNEQFF; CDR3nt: TGCAGTGCTAGAGCGTCCGGGACTACGCGGAATGAGCAGTTCTTC
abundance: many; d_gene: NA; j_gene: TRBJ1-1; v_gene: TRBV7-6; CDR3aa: CASSASGGVTEAFF; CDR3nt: TGTGCCAGCAGCGCATCCGGGGGGGTCACTGAAGCTTTCTTT
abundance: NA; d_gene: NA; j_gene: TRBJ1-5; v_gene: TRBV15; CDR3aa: CATSRDIGRSNQPQHF; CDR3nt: TGTGCCACCAGCAGAGATATAGGACGGAGCAATCAGCCCCAGCATTTT